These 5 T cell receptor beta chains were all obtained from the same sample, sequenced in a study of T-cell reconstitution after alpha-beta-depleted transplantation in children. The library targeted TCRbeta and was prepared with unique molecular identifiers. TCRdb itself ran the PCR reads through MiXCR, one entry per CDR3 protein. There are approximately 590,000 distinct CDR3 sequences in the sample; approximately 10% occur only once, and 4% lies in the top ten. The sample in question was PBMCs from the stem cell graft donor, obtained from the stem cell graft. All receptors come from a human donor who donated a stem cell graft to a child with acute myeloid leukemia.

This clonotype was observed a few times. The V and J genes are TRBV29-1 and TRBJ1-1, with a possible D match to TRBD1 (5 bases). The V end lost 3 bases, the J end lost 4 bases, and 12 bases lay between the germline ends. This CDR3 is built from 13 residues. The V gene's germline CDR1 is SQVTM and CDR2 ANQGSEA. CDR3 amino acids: CSVDPADTTEAFF. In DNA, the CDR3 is TGCAGCGTTGACCCCGCGGACACCACTGAAGCTTTCTTT.

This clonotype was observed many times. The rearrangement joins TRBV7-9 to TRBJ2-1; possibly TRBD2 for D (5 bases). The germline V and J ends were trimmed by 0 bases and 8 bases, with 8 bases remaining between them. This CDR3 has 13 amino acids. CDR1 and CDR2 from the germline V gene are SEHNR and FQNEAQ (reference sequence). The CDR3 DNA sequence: TGTGCCAGCAGCTTAGCGGGAGCGGATGAGCAGTTCTTC. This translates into CASSLAGADEQFF.

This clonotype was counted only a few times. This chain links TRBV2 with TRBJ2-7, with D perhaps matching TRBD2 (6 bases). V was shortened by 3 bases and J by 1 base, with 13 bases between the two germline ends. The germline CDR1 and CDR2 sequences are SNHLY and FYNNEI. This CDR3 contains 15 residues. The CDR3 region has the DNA TGTGCCAGCAGTGACCCACGCGGGGAGTCCTACGAGCAGTACTTC. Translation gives CASSDPRGESYEQYF.

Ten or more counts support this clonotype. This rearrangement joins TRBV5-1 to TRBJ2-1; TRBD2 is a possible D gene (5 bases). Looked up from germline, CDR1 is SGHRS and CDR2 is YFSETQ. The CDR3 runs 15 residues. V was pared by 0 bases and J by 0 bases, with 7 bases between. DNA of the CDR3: TGCGCCAGCAGCTTGGAAAGCGGCTCCTACAATGAGCAGTTCTTC. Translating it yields CASSLESGSYNEQFF.

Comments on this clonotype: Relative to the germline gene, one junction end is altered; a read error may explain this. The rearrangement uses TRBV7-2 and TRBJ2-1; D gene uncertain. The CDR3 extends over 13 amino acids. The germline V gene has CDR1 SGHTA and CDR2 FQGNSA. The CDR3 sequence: CASSLDIYNELFF. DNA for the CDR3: TGTGCCAGCAGCCTCGATATCTACAATGAGCTGTTCTTC.